The 15 T cell receptor beta chains below all came from one sample that was sequenced in a study of cytomegalovirus exposure and HLA in healthy donors. The study ran its PCR with 60 Vbeta and 13 Jbeta primers. Assay used: immunoSEQ multiplex PCR; TCRdb lists only in-frame clones, some missing. The repertoire holds approximately 150,000 clones, with about 75% as singletons. The source material was PBMCs. The receptors come from a male donor in good health and CMV-seropositive.

The V gene is TRBV10-3, the J gene TRBJ1-3; weak D call: TRBD1 (6 bases). V was shortened by 10 bases and J by 0 bases, with 13 bases between the two germline ends. The germline CDR1 and CDR2 sequences are ENHRY and SYGVKD. The CDR3 has 14 amino acids. Here the CDR3 reads CASGQPSSGNTIYF. In DNA form, the CDR3 reads TGTGCCAGTGGACAGCCAAGCTCTGGAAACACCATATATTTT.

The chain is built from TRBV30 and TRBJ2-5; TRBD1 is a possible D gene (5 bases). This CDR3 is built from 13 residues. Germline V lookup: CDR1 GTSNPN, CDR2 SVGIG (reference sequence). Between the trimmed V and J ends, which lost 3 bases and 5 bases, there was a span of 13 bases. CDR3 sequence: CAWRGRVGETQYF. The CDR3 coding sequence is TGTGCCTGGAGGGGGCGAGTTGGGGAGACCCAGTACTTC.

The chain recombines TRBV30 with TRBJ1-3; the D is unclear. This CDR3 contains 15 residues. Deletions cut 0 bases from V and 4 bases from J, with 13 bases between. The germline V gene encodes CDR1 GTSNPN and CDR2 SVGIG (reference sequence). The CDR3 DNA sequence: TGTGCCTGGAGTGTAAGTCCCATAGCGGGAAACACCATATATTTT. Protein sequence: CAWSVSPIAGNTIYF.

The chain combines TRBV27 with TRBJ2-6; possible D gene TRBD2, 7 bases. V was shortened by 11 bases and J by 3 bases, with 14 bases between the two germline ends. The CDR3 has 14 residues. The V gene's germline CDR1 is MNHEY and CDR2 SMNVEV (reference sequence). This CDR3 is CAVKGGFGANVLTF. Here the CDR3 DNA reads TGTGCCGTTAAGGGGGGGTTTGGGGCCAACGTCCTGACTTTC.

This rearrangement joins TRBV15 to TRBJ2-2; D is ambiguous. Trimming pared 4 bases from V and 2 bases from J, leaving 2 bases between. The germline gives CDR1 LNHNV, CDR2 YYDKDF (reference sequence). The length of the CDR3 is 12 residues. CDR3 region: CATSTNTGELFF. The CDR3 DNA reads TGTGCCACCAGCACAAACACCGGGGAGCTGTTTTTT. The complete variable domain, with remaining parts taken from reference TRBV15 and TRBJ2-2, reads DAMVIQNPRYQVTQFGKPVTLSCSQTLNHNVMYWYQQKSSQAPKLLFHYYDKDFNNEADTPDNFQSRRPNTSFCFLDIRSPGLGDTAMYLCATSTNTGELFFGEGSRLTVL.

This chain connects TRBV5-6 to TRBJ2-2, with 9 bases that match TRBD1. The ends lost 4 bases at V and 5 bases at J; junction bases unmatched: 6. The CDR3 has 15 residues. Per germline, CDR1 SGHDT and CDR2 YYEEEE. In DNA form, the CDR3 reads TGTGCCAGCAGCGTACAGGGGGCTAGAACCGGGGAGCTGTTTTTT. Encoded protein: CASSVQGARTGELFF.

The genes are TRBV6-1 and TRBJ1-2; 7 nucleotides match TRBD1. Germline assignment: CDR1 MNHNS and CDR2 SASEGT. CDR3 length: 19 amino acids. V lost 0 bases and J lost 2; bases outside the gene matches: 15. The CDR3 DNA follows: TGTGCCAGCAGTGAAGCGCTTTTTAAAGCGTCGACAGGGAACTATGGCTACACCTTC. Its protein is CASSEALFKASTGNYGYTF.

V is TRBV4-3 and J is TRBJ1-4; D gene ambiguous. The CDR3 totals 14 residues. The V and J ends lost 4 bases and 10 bases respectively, with 16 bases between them. Germline CDR1 is LGHNA and CDR2 is YSLEER. CDR3 in DNA: TGCGCCAGCAGCCGACGGTACTTTTCGGGAAAACTGTTTTTT. Its translation is CASSRRYFSGKLFF.

This chain connects TRBV30 to TRBJ1-1; no clear D gene. Trimming cost V 0 bases and J 1 base, with 6 bases left between them. The V gene's germline CDR1 is GTSNPN and CDR2 SVGIG (reference sequence). This CDR3 comprises 13 residues. CDR3 region: CAWSVVRNTEAFF. In DNA, the CDR3 is TGTGCCTGGAGTGTCGTTCGGAACACTGAAGCTTTCTTT.

This rearrangement joins TRBV5-1 to TRBJ2-1; TRBD2 aligns across 8 bases. The length of the CDR3 is 18 residues. The V gene's germline CDR1 is SGHRS and CDR2 YFSETQ. V lost 1 base and J lost 4; bases outside the gene matches: 13. CDR3 protein: CASSLPDPLAGGYNEQFF. CDR3 DNA: TGCGCCAGCAGCTTGCCCGATCCTCTCGCGGGGGGATACAATGAGCAGTTCTTC. The full variable domain, its missing parts supplied by reference TRBV5-1 and TRBJ2-1, is KAGVTQTPRYLIKTRGQQVTLSCSPISGHRSVSWYQQTPGQGLQFLFEYFSETQRNKGNFPGRFSGRQFSNSRSEMNVSTLELGDSALYLCASSLPDPLAGGYNEQFFGPGTRLTVL.

V usage is TRBV5-6 and J usage is TRBJ2-2; 14 bases line up with TRBD2. The CDR3 sequence is 16 residues long. Germline CDR1 reads SGHDT; CDR2 reads YYEEEE. V gave up 3 bases and J gave up 7 bases; unmatched junction bases: 5. The CDR3 sequence is CASSWGTSGGYGELFF. Written as DNA, the CDR3 is TGTGCCAGCAGCTGGGGGACTAGCGGGGGTTACGGGGAGCTGTTTTTT.

The V call is TRBV18, the J call TRBJ1-3; possibly TRBD1 for D (6 bases). Germline-derived CDR1 and CDR2 are KGHSH and LQKENI. With 2 bases removed from V and 0 bases from J, the gap between germline ends came to 8 bases. The CDR3 runs 15 residues. The chain's CDR3 is CASSPGQSSGNTIYF. Here the CDR3 DNA reads TGTGCCAGCTCACCAGGACAGAGCTCTGGAAACACCATATATTTT.

The chain is built from TRBV7-9 and TRBJ1-5, with D tentatively TRBD1 (5 bases). The V and J ends lost 4 bases and 0 bases respectively, with 10 bases between them. CDR1 and CDR2 from the germline V gene are SEHNR and FQNEAQ (reference sequence). The CDR3 is 15 residues long. The CDR3 sequence is CASSSGGGSNQPQHF. Written as DNA, the CDR3 is TGTGCCAGCAGCTCTGGGGGGGGTAGCAATCAGCCCCAGCATTTT.

This rearrangement joins TRBV2 to TRBJ1-1; possible D gene TRBD1, 6 bases. Trimming took off 6 bases at V and 6 bases at J, with 14 bases between the two ends. Germline V CDR1 and CDR2: SNHLY, FYNNEI. The CDR3 totals 13 residues. The DNA of the CDR3 is TGTGCCAGCAGACAGGACAGTCTACCTGAAGCTTTCTTT. It codes for CASRQDSLPEAFF. Based on the CDR3 plus reference TRBV2 and TRBJ1-1, the full variable domain is EPEVTQTPSHQVTQMGQEVILRCVPISNHLYFYWYRQILGQKVEFLVSFYNNEISEKSEIFDDQFSVERPDGSNFTLKIRSTKLEDSAMYFCASRQDSLPEAFFGQGTRLTVV.

This clone turned up a few times. The rearrangement joins TRBV10-2 to TRBJ1-1; D gene ambiguous. Germline V CDR1 and CDR2: WSHSY, SAAADI. The ends were cut back, 2 bases at V and 4 bases at J, with 11 bases in the middle. This CDR3 has 14 residues. The CDR3 sequence: CASSESRPSTEAFF. CDR3 in DNA: TGCGCCAGCAGTGAGAGCAGGCCCAGCACTGAAGCTTTCTTT.